What follows are 8 T cell receptor beta chains derived from one specimen sequenced in a study of blood T cell repertoires in COVID-19 (dated by TCRdb to 2020 to 2021). Library preparation used the immunoSEQ multiplex PCR assay. TCRdb retrieved this table from immuneACCESS and kept in-frame rearrangements only. Not all clones are present; in checked studies, unresolved V genes account for under half, and no reason is known for the remainder. This sample comprises approximately 240,000 clones, 85% to 90% of them detected only once. The ten largest clones take up around 3.2% of the sample. Input material: PBMCs or T cells enriched from blood (not recorded which). These receptors all stem from a woman younger than 30 in a cohort exposed to, infected with or recovered from COVID-19 (not recorded which).

V and J are TRBV29-1 and TRBJ2-7, with 7 positions matching TRBD1. V lost 7 bases and J lost 2; bases outside the gene matches: 11. Looked up from germline, CDR1 is SQVTM and CDR2 is ANQGSEA. The CDR3 consists of 14 residues. CDR3 in amino acids: CSALGTDGTYEQYF. DNA of the CDR3: TGCAGCGCTCTCGGGACAGATGGGACCTACGAGCAGTACTTC.

This rearrangement joins TRBV28 to TRBJ1-1; perhaps TRBD1 as D (5 bases). Trimming took 3 bases from V and 4 from J, leaving 12 bases between them. Germline V gives CDR1 MDHEN, CDR2 SYDVKM. The length of the CDR3 is 14 residues. CDR3 bases: TGTGCCAGCAGTTTTTCAGGGTCCGGCACTGAAGCTTTCTTT. Translation: CASSFSGSGTEAFF. Drawing the rest from reference TRBV28 and TRBJ1-1, the complete variable domain is DVKVTQSSRYLVKRTGEKVFLECVQDMDHENMFWYRQDPGLGLRLIYFSYDVKMKEKGDIPEGYSVSREKKERFSLILESASTNQTSMYLCASSFSGSGTEAFFGQGTRLTVV.

The V call is TRBV6-5, the J call TRBJ1-1; D is possibly TRBD1 (6 bases). CDR3 length: 14 residues. Trimming removed 6 bases from V and 3 bases from J, with 14 bases in between. Germline assignment: CDR1 MNHEY and CDR2 SVGAGI. The CDR3 protein is CASSNREGDTEAFF. The CDR3 nucleotides are TGTGCCAGCAGCAACAGGGAAGGGGACACTGAAGCTTTCTTT.

The chain couples TRBV6-5 to TRBJ2-7; D uncertain. V dropped 6 bases and J dropped 2 bases, with 14 bases sitting between them. CDR3 size: 14 residues. The germline CDR1 and CDR2 sequences are MNHEY and SVGAGI. CDR3 sequence: CASSAFGGTYEQYF. The CDR3 nucleotides read TGTGCCAGCAGCGCCTTTGGCGGCACCTACGAGCAGTACTTC.

This chain connects TRBV9 to TRBJ1-1; tentatively, D is TRBD1 (5 bases). The CDR3 spans 14 residues. The germline V gene encodes CDR1 SGDLS and CDR2 YYNGEE. Trimming pared 3 bases from V and 5 bases from J, leaving 14 bases between. CDR3 DNA: TGTGCCAGCAGCGCCGGGGGGTTAGAGACTGAAGCTTTCTTT. This encodes CASSAGGLETEAFF.

The chain recombines TRBV5-1 with TRBJ1-2, with D tentatively TRBD1 (6 bases). Trimming took 4 bases from V and 7 from J, leaving 14 bases between them. The CDR3 consists of 13 residues. Germline V gives CDR1 SGHRS, CDR2 YFSETQ. As DNA, the CDR3 is TGCGCCAGCAGCACCGAGGGGGGGTCTGGCTACACCTTC. Translated, it gives CASSTEGGSGYTF.

The chain uses TRBV24-1 and TRBJ2-5, with 9 bases that match TRBD1. This CDR3 is 15 amino acids long. Germline V CDR1 and CDR2: KGHDR, SFDVKD. The V and J ends lost 4 bases and 3 bases, in that order; junction bases with no gene match: 5. The CDR3: CATSDLGTGKETQYF. DNA for the CDR3: TGTGCCACCAGTGACCTTGGGACAGGGAAAGAGACCCAGTACTTC.

The V gene is TRBV3-1 (or the pseudogene TRBV3-2), the J gene TRBJ2-1; perhaps TRBD1 as D (7 bases). The CDR3 extends over 16 amino acids. Germline assignment: CDR1 LGHDT and CDR2 YNNKEL (reference sequence). Deletions cut 5 bases from V and 4 bases from J, with 18 bases between. Written as DNA, the CDR3 is TGTGCCAGCAGCGGAGACGGAGGGACAGTTTACAATGAGCAGTTCTTC. The encoded protein is CASSGDGGTVYNEQFF.